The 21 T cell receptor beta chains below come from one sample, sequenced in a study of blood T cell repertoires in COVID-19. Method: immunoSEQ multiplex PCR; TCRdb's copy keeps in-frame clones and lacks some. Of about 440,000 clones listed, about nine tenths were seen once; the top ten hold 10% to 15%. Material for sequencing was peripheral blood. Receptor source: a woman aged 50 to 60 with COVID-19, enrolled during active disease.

CDR3: CASSPRDRVEAFF. The CDR3, as DNA: TGTGCCAGCAGCCCCCGGGACAGGGTGGAAGCTTTCTTT. The V and J genes are TRBV9 and TRBJ1-1; TRBD1 matches at 9 bases. Trimming at V came to 4 bases and at J to 8 bases, leaving 6 bases not matched to a gene. Germline V lookup: CDR1 SGDLS, CDR2 YYNGEE. The CDR3 spans 13 residues. The full variable domain, its missing parts supplied by reference TRBV9 and TRBJ1-1, is DSGVTQTPKHLITATGQRVTLRCSPRSGDLSVYWYQQSLDQGLQFLIQYYNGEERAKGNILERFSAQQFPDLHSELNLSSLELGDSALYFCASSPRDRVEAFFGQGTRLTVV.

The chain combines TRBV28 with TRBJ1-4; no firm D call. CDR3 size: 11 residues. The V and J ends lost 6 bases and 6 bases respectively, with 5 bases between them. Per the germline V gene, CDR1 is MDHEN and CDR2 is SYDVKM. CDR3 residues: CASRLDEKLFF. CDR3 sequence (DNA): TGTGCCAGCAGACTGGATGAAAAACTGTTTTTT.

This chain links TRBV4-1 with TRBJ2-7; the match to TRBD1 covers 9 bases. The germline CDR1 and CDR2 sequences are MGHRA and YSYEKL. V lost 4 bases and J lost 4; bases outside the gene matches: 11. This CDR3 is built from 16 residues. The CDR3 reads CASSPQGAEPQYEQYF. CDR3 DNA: TGCGCCAGCAGCCCACAGGGGGCTGAGCCCCAGTACGAGCAGTACTTC.

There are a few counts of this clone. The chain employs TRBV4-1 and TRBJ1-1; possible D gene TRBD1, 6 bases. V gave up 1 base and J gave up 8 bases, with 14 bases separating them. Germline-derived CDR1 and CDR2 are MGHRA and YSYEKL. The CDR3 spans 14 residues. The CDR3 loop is CASSQAGGLTEAFF. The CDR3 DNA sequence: TGCGCCAGCAGCCAAGCCGGGGGGCTCACCGAAGCTTTCTTT.

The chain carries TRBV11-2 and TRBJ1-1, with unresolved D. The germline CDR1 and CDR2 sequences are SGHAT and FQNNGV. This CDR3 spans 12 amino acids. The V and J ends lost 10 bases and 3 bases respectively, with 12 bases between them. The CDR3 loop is CATTRGYTEAFF. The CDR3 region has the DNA TGTGCCACCACCAGAGGGTACACTGAAGCTTTCTTT.

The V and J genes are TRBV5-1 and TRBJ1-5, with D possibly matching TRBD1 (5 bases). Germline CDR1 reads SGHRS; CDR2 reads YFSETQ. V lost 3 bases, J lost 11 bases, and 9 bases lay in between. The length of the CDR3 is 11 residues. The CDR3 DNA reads TGCGCCAGCAGCTGGCGGGGGGCCCAGCATTTT. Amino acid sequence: CASSWRGAQHF.

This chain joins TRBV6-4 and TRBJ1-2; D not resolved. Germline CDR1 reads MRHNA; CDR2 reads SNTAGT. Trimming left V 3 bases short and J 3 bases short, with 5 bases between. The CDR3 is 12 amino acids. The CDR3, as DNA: TGTGCCAGCAGTGAACAGTACTATGGCTACACCTTC. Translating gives CASSEQYYGYTF.

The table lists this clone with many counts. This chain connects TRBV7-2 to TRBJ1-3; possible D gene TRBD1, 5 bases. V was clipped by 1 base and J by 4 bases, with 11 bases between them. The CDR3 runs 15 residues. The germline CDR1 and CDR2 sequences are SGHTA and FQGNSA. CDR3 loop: CASSLGPQGGNTIYF. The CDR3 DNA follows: TGTGCCAGCAGCTTAGGACCCCAGGGAGGAAACACCATATATTTT. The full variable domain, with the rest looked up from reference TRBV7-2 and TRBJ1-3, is GAGVSQSPSNKVTEKGKDVELRCDPISGHTALYWYRQSLGQGLEFLIYFQGNSAPDKSGLPSDRFSAERTGGSVSTLTIQRTQQEDSAVYLCASSLGPQGGNTIYFGEGSWLTVV.

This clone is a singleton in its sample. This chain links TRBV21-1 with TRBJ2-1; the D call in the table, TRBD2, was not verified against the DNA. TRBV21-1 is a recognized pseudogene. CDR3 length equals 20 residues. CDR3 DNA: TGTGCCAGCAGCCCCGAGGCGGGCGCCTTAAGGGAAAGTAAGAAGAATGAGCAGTTCTTC. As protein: CASSPEAGALRESKKNEQFF.

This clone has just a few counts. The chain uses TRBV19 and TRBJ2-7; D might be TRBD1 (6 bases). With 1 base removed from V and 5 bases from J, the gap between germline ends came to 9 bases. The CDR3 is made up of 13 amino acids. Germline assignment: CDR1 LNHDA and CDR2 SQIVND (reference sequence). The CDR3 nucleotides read TGTGCCAGTAGTATAGGCCACAGGGACGAGCAGTACTTC. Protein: CASSIGHRDEQYF.

The chain's CDR3 is CASSLGGQAGNQPQHF. The CDR3, as DNA: TGCGCCAGCAGCTTGGGGGGACAGGCAGGCAATCAGCCCCAGCATTTT. The chain carries TRBV5-1 and TRBJ1-5, with 8 bases matching TRBD1. CDR3 length: 16 residues. The V gene's germline CDR1 is SGHRS and CDR2 YFSETQ. Trimming took 0 bases from V and 2 from J; bases not matched to a gene: 4.

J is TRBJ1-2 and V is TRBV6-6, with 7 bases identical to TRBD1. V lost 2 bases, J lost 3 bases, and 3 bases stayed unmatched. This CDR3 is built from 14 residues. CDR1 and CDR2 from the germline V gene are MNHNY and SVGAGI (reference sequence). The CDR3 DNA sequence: TGTGCCAGCAGTTACCCCGGGACAGACTATGGCTACACCTTC. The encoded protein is CASSYPGTDYGYTF.

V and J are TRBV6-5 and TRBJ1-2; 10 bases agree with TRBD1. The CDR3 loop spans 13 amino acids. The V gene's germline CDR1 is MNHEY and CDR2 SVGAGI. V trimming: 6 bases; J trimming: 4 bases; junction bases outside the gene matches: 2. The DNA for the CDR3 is TGTGCCAGCAGGAGGGACAGGGGCTATGGCTACACCTTC. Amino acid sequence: CASRRDRGYGYTF.

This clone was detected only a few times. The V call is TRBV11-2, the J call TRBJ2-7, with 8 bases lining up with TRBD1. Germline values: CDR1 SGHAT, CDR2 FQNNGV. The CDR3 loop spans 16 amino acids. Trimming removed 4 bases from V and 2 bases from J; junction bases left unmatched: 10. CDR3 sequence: CASSSPPGGLTYEQYF. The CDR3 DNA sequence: TGTGCCAGCAGCTCCCCGCCAGGGGGCCTTACCTACGAGCAGTACTTC.

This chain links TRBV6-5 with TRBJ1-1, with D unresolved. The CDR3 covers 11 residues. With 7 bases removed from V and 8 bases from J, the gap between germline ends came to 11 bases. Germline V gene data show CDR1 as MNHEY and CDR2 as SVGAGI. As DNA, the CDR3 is TGTGCCAGCACTCTGGGAGGGGAAGCTTTCTTT. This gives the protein CASTLGGEAFF.

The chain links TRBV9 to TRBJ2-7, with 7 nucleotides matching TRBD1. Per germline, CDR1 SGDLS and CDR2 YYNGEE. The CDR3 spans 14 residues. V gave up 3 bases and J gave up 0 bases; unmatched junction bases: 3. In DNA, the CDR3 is TGTGCCAGCAGCGCCCGACAGGGCTCCTACGAGCAGTACTTC. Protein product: CASSARQGSYEQYF.

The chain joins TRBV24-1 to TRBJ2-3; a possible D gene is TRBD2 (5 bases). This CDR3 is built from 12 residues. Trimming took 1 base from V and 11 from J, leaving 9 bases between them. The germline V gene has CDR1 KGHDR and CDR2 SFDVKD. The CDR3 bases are TGTGCCACCAGTGATTTAGGGAGACAGCAGTATTTT. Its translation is CATSDLGRQQYF.

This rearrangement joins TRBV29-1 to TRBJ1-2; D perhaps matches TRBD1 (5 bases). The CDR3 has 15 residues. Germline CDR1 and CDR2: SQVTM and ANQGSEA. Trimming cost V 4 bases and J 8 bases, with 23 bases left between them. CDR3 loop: CSVGPRGAPPGGYTF. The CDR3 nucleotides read TGCAGCGTTGGGCCCCGTGGGGCCCCTCCCGGGGGCTACACCTTC.

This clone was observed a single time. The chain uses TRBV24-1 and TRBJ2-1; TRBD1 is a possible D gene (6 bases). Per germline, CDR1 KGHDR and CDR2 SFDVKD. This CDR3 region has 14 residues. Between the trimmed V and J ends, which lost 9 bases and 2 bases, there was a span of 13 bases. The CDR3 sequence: CATSRGTPYNEQFF. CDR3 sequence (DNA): TGTGCCACCTCTAGGGGGACCCCCTACAATGAGCAGTTCTTC.

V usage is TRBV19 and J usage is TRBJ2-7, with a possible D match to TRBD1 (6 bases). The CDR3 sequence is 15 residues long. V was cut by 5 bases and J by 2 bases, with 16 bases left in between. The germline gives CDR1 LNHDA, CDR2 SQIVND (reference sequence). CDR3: CASSDPGHKAYEQYF. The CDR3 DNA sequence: TGTGCCAGTAGTGACCCGGGACATAAAGCCTACGAGCAGTACTTC.

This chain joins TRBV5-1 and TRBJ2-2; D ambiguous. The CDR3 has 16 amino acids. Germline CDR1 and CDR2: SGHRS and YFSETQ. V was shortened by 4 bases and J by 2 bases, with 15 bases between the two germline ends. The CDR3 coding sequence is TGCGCCAGCAGCCGGTCAGCTACTATAAACACCGGGGAGCTGTTTTTT. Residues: CASSRSATINTGELFF.